A selection of T cell receptor beta chains follows, all from one sample in a study of cytomegalovirus exposure and HLA in healthy donors. Profiling relied on immunoSEQ multiplex PCR, and the TCRdb table lists in-frame clones only, not all of them. This sample has over 150,000 clones; about 81% occur once, and the top ten carry 2.5% to 3%. The source material was PBMCs. The receptors were sampled from a woman aged 45-65 years in good health and CMV-seropositive. CDR3s include the opening cysteine and the closing phenylalanine or tryptophan. A D gene is named only where the DNA matches it firmly. Expanded clones get a size class; other rows say once, few or many, or leave the size out.

CASSLDGRGNTEAFF TGTGCCAGCAGCTTAGACGGGAGGGGGAACACTGAAGCTTTCTTT TRBV7-9 - TRBJ1-1 -
CAWSVDRGNSPLHF TGTGCCTGGAGTGTAGACAGGGGGAATTCACCCCTCCACTTT TRBV30 TRBD1 TRBJ1-6 -
CASSLGEGEISGELFF TGTGCCAGCAGCTTGGGGGAGGGGGAAATCTCCGGGGAGCTGTTTTTT TRBV5-6 - TRBJ2-2 -
CASRVGGVVETQYF TGTGCCAGCAGGGTGGGGGGTGTGGTCGAGACCCAGTACTTC TRBV6-1 - TRBJ2-5 -
CASSRGQGGTEAFF TGTGCCAGCAGCCGGGGACAGGGAGGTACTGAAGCTTTCTTT TRBV4-2 TRBD1 TRBJ1-1 -
CASSLGQTQYF TGTGCCAGCAGCTTAGGGCAGACCCAGTACTTC TRBV7-9 - TRBJ2-5 few
CASRAGNEKLFF TGTGCCAGCAGGGCAGGGAATGAAAAACTGTTTTTT TRBV6-1 - TRBJ1-4 -
CASSETGGGGELFF TGTGCCAGCAGTGAGACAGGGGGCGGCGGGGAGCTGTTTTTT TRBV2 TRBD1 TRBJ2-2 -
CASREGTLGKAEAFF TGTGCCAGCAGGGAGGGGACGCTTGGGAAGGCTGAAGCTTTCTTT TRBV6-5 - TRBJ1-1 few
CATSPHRGVITDTQCF TGTGCCACCAGCCCCCATCGGGGGGTTATCACAGATACGCAGTGTTTT TRBV15 TRBD2 TRBJ2-3 -
CASSFLGGANNEQFF TGTGCCAGCAGCTTTCTAGGCGGGGCCAACAATGAGCAGTTCTTC TRBV7-3 - TRBJ2-1 once
CAISESGANYGYTF TGTGCCATCAGTGAGTCGGGCGCTAACTATGGCTACACCTTC TRBV10-3 - TRBJ1-2 once
CASSLYYSNQPQHF TGTGCCAGCAGTTTATACTATAGCAATCAGCCCCAGCATTTT TRBV27 - TRBJ1-5 -
CASSSLTGNYEQYF TGCGCCAGCAGCTCGTTGACAGGCAACTACGAGCAGTACTTC TRBV5-1 - TRBJ2-7 once
CASSTRGEPQHF TGTGCCAGCAGCACACGGGGGGAGCCCCAGCATTTT TRBV6-1 - TRBJ1-5 -